The entry that follows covers one T cell receptor beta chain sequence. As yet, its antigen is unknown. The same CDR3 arises from other DNA sequences in this sample as well. The data were produced by immunoSEQ multiplex PCR, yet TCRdb's version contains in-frame clones alone and is incomplete. This table has some 120,000 clones, about 87% appearing once. The sample belongs to a study of T cell responses to AZD1222 COVID-19 vaccine. About the research overall: Timing groups of about 4 and about 12 weeks for second doses were pooled. General study points: When two AZD1222 doses had been given, Spike-specific TCR breadth and depth rose. There were vaccine-associated CD4 TCRs across spike, dominant at 160-218 and 743-854.

Sequencing used peripheral blood, obtained on day 0 of AZD1222 vaccination. The sequence was obtained from an adult in good health.

CDR3 amino acids: CASSQGARGVSYEQYF. The DNA of the CDR3 is TGTGCCAGCAGCCAAGGAGCCAGGGGTGTTTCCTACGAGCAGTACTTC. V is TRBV3-1 (or the pseudogene TRBV3-2) and J is TRBJ2-7; tentatively, D is TRBD1 (6 bases). V lost 1 base and J lost 1, with 14 bases in between. The CDR3 is 16 amino acids. Germline CDR1 is LGHDT and CDR2 is YNNKEL (reference sequence).